These 6 T cell receptor beta chains were all obtained from the same sample, sequenced in a study of CXCR3-negative and CXCR3-positive naive CD8 T cells. Libraries of TRB cDNA were made by 5' RACE and carried UMIs. One entry per CDR3 protein, without DNA, is what TCRdb gives after re-calling the 5' RACE reads. The record lists nearly 45,000 distinct CDR3 sequences, of which the ten most abundant hold roughly 14%. The sample comprised memory CD8+ T cells from blood. The receptors here all came from a human donor in good health. Some clones in this sample may be carry-over from other donors' samples.

V is TRBV7-9 and J is TRBJ2-7; there is no DNA to check the TCRdb D call of TRBD1. CDR1 and CDR2 from the germline V gene are SEHNR and FQNEAQ (reference sequence). The CDR3 consists of 13 residues. The CDR3 here is CASSLGKTGDRYF.

The chain is built from TRBV7-3 and TRBJ2-1; checking the TCRdb D call of TRBD2 is not possible without DNA. The CDR3 length is 15 residues. Germline loops: CDR1 SGHTA, CDR2 FQGTGA. The CDR3: CASSHDGSPAREQFF.

The chain combines TRBV27 with TRBJ2-1. Germline V CDR1 and CDR2: MNHEY, SMNVEV (reference sequence). The CDR3 loop spans 12 amino acids. CDR3 in amino acids: CASSFSISEQFF.

This chain joins TRBV4-1 and TRBJ2-7; TCRdb calls TRBD1, which cannot be checked without DNA. The CDR3 is 14 residues long. CDR1 and CDR2 from the germline V gene are MGHRA and YSYEKL. The CDR3 is CASSQRGRGDEQYF.

The chain links TRBV7-9 to TRBJ1-2; TCRdb indicates TRBD1, and absent DNA this call remains unverified. Per germline, CDR1 SEHNR and CDR2 FQNEAQ (reference sequence). CDR3 length equals 14 residues. Here the CDR3 reads CASSSTGEGYGYTF.

The chain joins TRBV29-1 to TRBJ1-1. The germline V gene encodes CDR1 SQVTM and CDR2 ANQGSEA. The CDR3 loop spans 12 amino acids. The CDR3 reads CSALDENTEAFF.